The sample holds a few counts of the clone carrying this TCR beta chain. Its antigen is undetermined. Germline V gives CDR1 SGHRS, CDR2 YFSETQ. Trimming stripped 4 bases from V and 0 bases from J, with 10 bases between. The CDR3 length is 15 residues. The data originate from a study of neoadjuvant nivolumab and ipilimumab in lung cancer. Whole-study context: Patients got nivolumab 3 mg/kg on days 1, 15 and 29; combination added ipilimumab 1 mg/kg day 1.

Generated by immunoSEQ multiplex PCR, the TCRdb table keeps only in-frame clones and is missing some. Among some 10,000 clones listed, 60% to 80% were seen once. Findings and limits, study-wide: Only two of four nivolumab-treated tumors gained richness and clonality by surgery. Only a single major-pathologic-response sample was available for clonality analysis.

V is TRBV5-1 and J is TRBJ1-4; no firm D call. The specimen comprised tumor tissue, sampled after neoadjuvant nivolumab, alone or with ipilimumab, at or shortly before surgery. The receptor's source is an adult with non-small cell lung cancer. Some clones in this sample may be carry-over from other donors' samples. The CDR3 here is CASSPTPSTNEKLFF. The CDR3 region has the DNA TGCGCCAGCAGCCCTACACCCTCAACTAATGAAAAACTGTTTTTT.